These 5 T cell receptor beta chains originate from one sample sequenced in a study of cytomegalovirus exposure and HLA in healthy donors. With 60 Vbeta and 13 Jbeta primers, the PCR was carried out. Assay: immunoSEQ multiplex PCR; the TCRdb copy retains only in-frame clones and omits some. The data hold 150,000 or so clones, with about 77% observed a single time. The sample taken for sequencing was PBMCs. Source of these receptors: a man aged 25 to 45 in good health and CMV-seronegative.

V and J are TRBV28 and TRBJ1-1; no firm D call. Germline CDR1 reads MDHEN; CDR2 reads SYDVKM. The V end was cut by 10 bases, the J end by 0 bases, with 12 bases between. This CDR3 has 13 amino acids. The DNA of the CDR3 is TGTGCCACCCTTTCGAGTATGAACACTGAAGCTTTCTTT. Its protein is CATLSSMNTEAFF.

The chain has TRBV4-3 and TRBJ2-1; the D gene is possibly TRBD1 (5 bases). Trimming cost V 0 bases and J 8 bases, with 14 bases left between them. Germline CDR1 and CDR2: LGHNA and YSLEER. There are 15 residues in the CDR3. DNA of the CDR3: TGCGCCAGCAGCCAAGATCCTTCCAGGGCTGATGAGCAGTTCTTC. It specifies CASSQDPSRADEQFF.

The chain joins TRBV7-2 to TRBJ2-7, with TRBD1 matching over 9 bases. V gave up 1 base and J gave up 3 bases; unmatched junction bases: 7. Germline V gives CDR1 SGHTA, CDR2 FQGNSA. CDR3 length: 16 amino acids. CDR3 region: CASSLVLGQGLYEQYF. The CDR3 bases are TGTGCCAGCAGCTTAGTTCTGGGACAGGGTCTCTACGAGCAGTACTTC.

The CDR3 nucleotides read TGTGCCAGCAGTTCCGGACAGGGGGCTGGGGATCAGCCCCAGCATTTT. It codes for CASSSGQGAGDQPQHF. The J gene is TRBJ1-5, the V gene TRBV28, with 11 bases identical to TRBD1. CDR1 is MDHEN and CDR2 is SYDVKM in the germline V gene. The CDR3 consists of 16 residues. V was clipped by 4 bases and J by 5 bases; unmatched bases: 7.

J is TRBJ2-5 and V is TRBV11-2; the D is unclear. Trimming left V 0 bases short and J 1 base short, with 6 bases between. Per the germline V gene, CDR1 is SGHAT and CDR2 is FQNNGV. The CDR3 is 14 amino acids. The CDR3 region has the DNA TGTGCCAGCAGCTTAGATCTGGCCCAAGAGACCCAGTACTTC. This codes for CASSLDLAQETQYF.